This T cell receptor (beta chain) was captured in a study of blood T cell repertoires in COVID-19. About the research overall: Acute and convalescent COVID-19 samples came from the United States, Italy and Spain.

Clones were read by immunoSEQ multiplex PCR, and TCRdb kept only the in-frame ones, dropping some. The sample includes some 240,000 clones, roughly 80% seen only once; the top ten take roughly 6.7%. Only a few counts were recorded for this clone. V was shortened by 8 bases and J by 2 bases, with 15 bases between the two germline ends. Per germline, CDR1 LGHDT and CDR2 YNNKEL (reference sequence). The CDR3 covers 14 residues. The chain joins TRBV3-1 (or the pseudogene TRBV3-2) to TRBJ1-1; D is possibly TRBD1 (6 bases). The source is a woman in her seventies with acute or convalescent COVID-19. Sequences were obtained from peripheral blood. For the CDR3, the DNA is TGTGCCAGCGTTGCGCGGGGGGCCAACACTGAAGCTTTCTTT. It yields the protein CASVARGANTEAFF.